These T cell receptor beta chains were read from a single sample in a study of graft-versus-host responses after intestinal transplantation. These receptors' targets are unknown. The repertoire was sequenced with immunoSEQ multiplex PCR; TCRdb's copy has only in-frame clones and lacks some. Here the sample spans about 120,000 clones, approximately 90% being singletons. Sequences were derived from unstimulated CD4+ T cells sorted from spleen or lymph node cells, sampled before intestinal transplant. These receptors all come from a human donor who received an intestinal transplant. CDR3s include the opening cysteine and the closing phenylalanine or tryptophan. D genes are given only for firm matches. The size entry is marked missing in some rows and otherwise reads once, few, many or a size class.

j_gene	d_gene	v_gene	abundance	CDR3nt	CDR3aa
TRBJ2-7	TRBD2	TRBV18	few	TGTGCCAGCTCACTTAGCGGGGGCCAAACCTCCTACGAGCAGTACTTC	CASSLSGGQTSYEQYF
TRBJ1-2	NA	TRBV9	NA	TGTGCCAGCAGCGTAGCTCCGGGGGACTATGGCTACACCTTC	CASSVAPGDYGYTF
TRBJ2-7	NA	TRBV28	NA	TGTGCCAGCAGCCCTTTGGGGGGCTACGAGCAGTACTTC	CASSPLGGYEQYF
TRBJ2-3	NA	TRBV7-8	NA	TGTGCCAGCAGCCCTAATCCACGGGGCACAGATACGCAGTATTTT	CASSPNPRGTDTQYF
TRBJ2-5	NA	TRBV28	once	TGTGCCAGCAGTGTCGACAGCCCTGCGGACTTC	CASSVDSPADF
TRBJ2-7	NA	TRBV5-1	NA	TGCGCCAGCAGCTTGGCGTACGAGCAGTACTTC	CASSLAYEQYF
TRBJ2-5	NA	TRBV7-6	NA	TGTGCCAGCAGCTTAGCGCAGGAGACCCAGTACTTC	CASSLAQETQYF
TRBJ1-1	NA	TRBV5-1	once	TGCGCCAGCAGCCCCGAACTAAGTGAGAACACTGAAGCTTTCTTT	CASSPELSENTEAFF
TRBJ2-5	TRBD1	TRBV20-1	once	TGCAGTGGGCAGGGGGCAGAGACCCAGTACTTC	CSGQGAETQYF
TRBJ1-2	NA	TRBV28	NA	TGTGCCAGCGTAAGTAATAGACGGACAAACGGCTACACCTTC	CASVSNRRTNGYTF
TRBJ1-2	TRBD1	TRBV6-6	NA	TGTGCCAGCACCAAGGACAGGGATAGAACTAACTATGGCTACACCTTC	CASTKDRDRTNYGYTF
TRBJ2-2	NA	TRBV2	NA	TGTGCCAGCAGTACCAGGGTGCGAACCGGGGAGCTGTTTTTT	CASSTRVRTGELFF
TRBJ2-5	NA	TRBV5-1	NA	TGCGCCAGCAGCTTAAGCGGCCAAGAGACCCAGTACTTC	CASSLSGQETQYF
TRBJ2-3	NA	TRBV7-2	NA	TGTGCCAGCAGCTTAGCGGGGGACAAAGATACGCAGTATTTT	CASSLAGDKDTQYF
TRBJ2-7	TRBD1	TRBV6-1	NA	TGTGCCACCCGACAGGGGCGCTTGTACGAGCAGTACTTC	CATRQGRLYEQYF
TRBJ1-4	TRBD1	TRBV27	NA	TGTGCCAGGCACCATAGGAGGGGGCTTAATGAAAAACTGTTTTTT	CARHHRRGLNEKLFF
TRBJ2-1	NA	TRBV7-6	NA	TGTGCCAGCAGCCCATGGGGGCTCAATGAGCAGTTCTTC	CASSPWGLNEQFF
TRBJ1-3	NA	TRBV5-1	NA	TGCGCCAGCAGCATCCGGGATGGTGGAAACACCATATATTTT	CASSIRDGGNTIYF
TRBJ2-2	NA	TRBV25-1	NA	TGTGCCAGCAGTGAATATCGGGGTGGGAGGTTTGTCGGGGAGCTGTTTTTT	CASSEYRGGRFVGELFF
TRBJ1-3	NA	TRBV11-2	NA	TGTGCCAGCAGCTTAGCAGGGACTGGAAACACCATATATTTT	CASSLAGTGNTIYF
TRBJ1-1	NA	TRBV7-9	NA	TGTGCCAGCAGCTTACAGGAGAACACTGAAGCTTTCTTT	CASSLQENTEAFF
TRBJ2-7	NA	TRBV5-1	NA	TGCGCCAGCAGCTTGGTTGGCGGCTCCTACGAGCAGTACTTC	CASSLVGGSYEQYF
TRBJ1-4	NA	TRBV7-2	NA	TGTGCCAGCAGCTTAGCGCTGGGGCTCGGTGAAAAACTGTTTTTT	CASSLALGLGEKLFF
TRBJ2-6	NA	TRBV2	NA	TGTGCCAGCAGGGAAGTAGACTCTGGGGCCAACGTCCTGACTTTC	CASREVDSGANVLTF
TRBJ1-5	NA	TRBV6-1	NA	TGTGCCAGCAGTGGACAGACCCCATCAAATCAGCCCCAGCATTTT	CASSGQTPSNQPQHF
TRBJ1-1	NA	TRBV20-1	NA	TGCAGTCAACGGGTGAACACTGAAGCTTTCTTT	CSQRVNTEAFF
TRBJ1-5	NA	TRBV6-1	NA	TGTGCCAGCAGTAATGGACTCGTTGCGAATCAGCCCCAGCATTTT	CASSNGLVANQPQHF
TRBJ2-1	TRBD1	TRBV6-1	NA	TGTGCCAGCAGTGAATATTATGGGACAGGGGGAGGATACAATGAGCAGTTCTTC	CASSEYYGTGGGYNEQFF
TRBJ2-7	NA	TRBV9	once	TGTGCCAGCAGCGTAGGTGGACTACCGTCCTACGAGCAGTACTTC	CASSVGGLPSYEQYF
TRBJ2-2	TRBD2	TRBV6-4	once	TGTGCCAGCAGCCACGGGGGGTACAACACCGGGGAGCTGTTTTTT	CASSHGGYNTGELFF
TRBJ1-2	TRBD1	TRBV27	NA	TGTGCCAGCAGTTTAATTGCAGGGGGCTATGGCTACACCTTC	CASSLIAGGYGYTF
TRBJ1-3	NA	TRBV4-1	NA	TGCGCCAGCAGCCAAGAGCTAGGCGGATCTGGAAACACCATATATTTT	CASSQELGGSGNTIYF
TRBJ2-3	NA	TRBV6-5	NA	TGTGCCAGCAGTCGCGAGGATACGCAGTATTTT	CASSREDTQYF
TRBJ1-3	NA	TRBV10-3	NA	TGTGCCATCAGTGAGCGCGCAGGGTCTGGAAACACCATATATTTT	CAISERAGSGNTIYF
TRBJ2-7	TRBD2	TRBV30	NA	TGTGCCTGGAAGCGGGTGGGGGGGAAGGCCTACGAGCAGTACTTC	CAWKRVGGKAYEQYF
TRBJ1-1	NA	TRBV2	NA	TGTGCCAGCGGACATACAGAGAACACTGAAGCTTTCTTT	CASGHTENTEAFF
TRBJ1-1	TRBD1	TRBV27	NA	TGTGCCAGCACCCCCCGGGACAGGGGGCTGCTGAACACTGAAGCTTTCTTT	CASTPRDRGLLNTEAFF
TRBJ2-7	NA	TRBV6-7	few	TGTGCCAGCAGAAGGGGGGAGCAGTACTTC	CASRRGEQYF
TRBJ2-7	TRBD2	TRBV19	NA	TGTGCCAGTAGTATAGGAGGGGCTAGCGGCAACTACGAGCAGTACTTC	CASSIGGASGNYEQYF
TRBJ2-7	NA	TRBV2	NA	TGTGCCAGCCGTAGGGGGGGGAGCTCCTACGAGCAGTACTTC	CASRRGGSSYEQYF
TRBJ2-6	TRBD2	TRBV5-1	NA	TGCGCCAGCAGCCCCGGACTAGTAGGCTCTGGGGCCAACGTCCTGACTTTC	CASSPGLVGSGANVLTF
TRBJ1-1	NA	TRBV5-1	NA	TGCGCCAGCAGCTGGGGGGTAATCGGACTCCCCACTGAAGCTTTCTTT	CASSWGVIGLPTEAFF
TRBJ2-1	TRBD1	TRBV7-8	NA	TGTGCCAGCAGCTTAGGACCAGGGACAGGACCCTACAATGAGCAGTTCTTC	CASSLGPGTGPYNEQFF
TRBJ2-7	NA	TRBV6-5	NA	TGTGCCAGCAGTTCACTTTACGAGCAGTACTTC	CASSSLYEQYF
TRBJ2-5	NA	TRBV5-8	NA	TGTGCCAGCAGTCTCCAAACCAGGGGCCATGAGACCCAGTACTTC	CASSLQTRGHETQYF
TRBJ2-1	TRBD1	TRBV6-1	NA	TGTGCCAGCAGGACGGGACAGGTTCTCTACAATGAGCAGTTCTTC	CASRTGQVLYNEQFF
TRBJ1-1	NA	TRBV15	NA	TGTGCCACCAGCAGAGAGGGGCGGAGCACTGAAGCTTTCTTT	CATSREGRSTEAFF
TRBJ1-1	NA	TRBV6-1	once	TGTGCCAGCAGTGTCAGGGGTATCTCTGAAGCTTTCTTT	CASSVRGISEAFF
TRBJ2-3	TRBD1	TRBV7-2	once	TGTGCCAGCAGCGCTTCAACAGGGGTCACAGATACGCAGTATTTT	CASSASTGVTDTQYF
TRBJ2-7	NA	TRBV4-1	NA	TGCGCCAGCAGCCAAGGCCCCAGGTTCCCCTACGAGCAGTACTTC	CASSQGPRFPYEQYF
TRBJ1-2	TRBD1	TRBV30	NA	TGTGCCTGGAGTCCCGGACAGGGAAGGTATGGCTACACCTTC	CAWSPGQGRYGYTF
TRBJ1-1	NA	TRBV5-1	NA	TGCGCCAGCAGCCAACCAGGGGTCGGCACTGAAGCTTTCTTT	CASSQPGVGTEAFF
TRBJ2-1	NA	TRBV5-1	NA	TGCGCCAGCAGCTTGGACGGTTACAATGAGCAGTTCTTC	CASSLDGYNEQFF
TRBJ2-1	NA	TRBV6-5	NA	TGTGCCAGCAGTCCCCGGGTGAGCTCCTACAATGAGCAGTTCTTC	CASSPRVSSYNEQFF
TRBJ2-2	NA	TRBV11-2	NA	TGTGCCAGCACCCGTTACACCGGGGAGCTGTTTTTT	CASTRYTGELFF
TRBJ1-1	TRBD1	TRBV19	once	TGTGCCAGTAGTAACACGGGACAGGGGGGCCGTATGAACACTGAAGCTTTCTTT	CASSNTGQGGRMNTEAFF
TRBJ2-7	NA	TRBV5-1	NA	TGCGCCAGCAGCTTGGTTGCGGGTCTCTCCTACGAGCAGTACTTC	CASSLVAGLSYEQYF
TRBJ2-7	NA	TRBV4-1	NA	TGCGCCAGCAGCCAAGATTTCGTGGAGACAGGCAACGACGAGCAGTACTTC	CASSQDFVETGNDEQYF
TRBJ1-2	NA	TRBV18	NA	TGTGCCAGCTCACCACCCGGAGGGGCTGGCGATTATGGCTACACCTTC	CASSPPGGAGDYGYTF
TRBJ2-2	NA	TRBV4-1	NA	TGCGCCAGCAAAGAGTTGGGGATCGACGGGGCCGGGGAGCTGTTTTTT	CASKELGIDGAGELFF